This T cell receptor (beta chain) comes out of a study of shared T cell receptors in the human thymus. Here immunoSEQ multiplex PCR was the method, and the copy in TCRdb shows in-frame clones only, minus some. The data show about 540,000 clones, approximately 80% seen once. This CDR3 has 13 residues. Between the trimmed V and J ends, which lost 10 bases and 4 bases, there was a span of 16 bases. CDR1 is SGHVS, CDR2 FQNEAQ, per germline. Separately, the same data were catalogued under a study of human thymus T cells. That source reports: The study used thymus tissue resected during corrective heart surgery. It looked as if thymic and blood repertoires used V and J genes in a biased way. In unrelated individuals, thymic repertoires overlapped highly, according to related research.

This chain links TRBV7-8 with TRBJ1-1, with a possible D match to TRBD1 (6 bases). This TCR was recovered from a boy less than two years old with a congenital heart defect. The sample consisted of thymocytes. The chain's CDR3 is CATSSGATTEAFF. Here the CDR3 DNA reads TGTGCCACCTCTTCAGGGGCAACCACTGAAGCTTTCTTT.